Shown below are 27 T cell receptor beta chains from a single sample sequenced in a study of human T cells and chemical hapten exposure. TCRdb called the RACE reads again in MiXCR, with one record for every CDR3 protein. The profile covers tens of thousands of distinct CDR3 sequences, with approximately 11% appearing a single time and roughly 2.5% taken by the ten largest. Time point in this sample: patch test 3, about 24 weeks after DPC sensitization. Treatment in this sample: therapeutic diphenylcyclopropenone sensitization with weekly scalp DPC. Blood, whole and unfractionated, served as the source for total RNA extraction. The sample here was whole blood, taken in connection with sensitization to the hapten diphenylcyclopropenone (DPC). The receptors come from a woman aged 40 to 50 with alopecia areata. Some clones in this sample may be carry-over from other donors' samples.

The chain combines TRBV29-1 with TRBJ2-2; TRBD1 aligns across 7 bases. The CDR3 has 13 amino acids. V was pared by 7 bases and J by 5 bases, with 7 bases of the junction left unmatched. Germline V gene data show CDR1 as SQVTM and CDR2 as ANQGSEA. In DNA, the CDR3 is TGCAGCGGCAGGACAGGATGGACCGGGGAGCTGTTTTTT. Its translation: CSGRTGWTGELFF.

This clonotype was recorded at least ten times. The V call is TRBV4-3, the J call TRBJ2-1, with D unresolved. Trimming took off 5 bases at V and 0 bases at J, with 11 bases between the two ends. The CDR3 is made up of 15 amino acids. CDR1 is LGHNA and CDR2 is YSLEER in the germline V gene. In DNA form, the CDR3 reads TGCGCCAGCAGCGACCGAGCCAGCTCCTACAATGAGCAGTTCTTC. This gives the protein CASSDRASSYNEQFF.

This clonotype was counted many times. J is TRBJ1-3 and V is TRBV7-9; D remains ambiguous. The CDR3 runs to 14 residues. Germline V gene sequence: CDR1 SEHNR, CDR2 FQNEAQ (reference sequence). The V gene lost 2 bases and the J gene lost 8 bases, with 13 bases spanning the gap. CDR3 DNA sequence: TGTGCCAGCAGCTTAAGGTGGAATCAAGACACCATATATTTT. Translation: CASSLRWNQDTIYF.

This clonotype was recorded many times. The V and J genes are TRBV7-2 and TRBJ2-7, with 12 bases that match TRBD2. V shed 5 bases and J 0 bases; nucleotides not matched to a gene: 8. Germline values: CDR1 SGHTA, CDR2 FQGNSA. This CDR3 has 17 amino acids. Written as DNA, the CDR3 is TGTGCCAGCAGCCCACTGACTAGCGGGGGCCCCTCCTACGAGCAGTACTTC. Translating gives CASSPLTSGGPSYEQYF.

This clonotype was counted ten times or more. CDR3 DNA: TGTGCCAGCAGTTTACTCAGCGGGAGCTCCTACGAGCAGTACTTC. This translates into CASSLLSGSSYEQYF. This rearrangement joins TRBV28 to TRBJ2-7; 8 bases align to TRBD2. Per germline, CDR1 MDHEN and CDR2 SYDVKM. With V trimmed by 2 bases and J by 0 bases, 3 bases remained unmatched. The CDR3 totals 15 residues.

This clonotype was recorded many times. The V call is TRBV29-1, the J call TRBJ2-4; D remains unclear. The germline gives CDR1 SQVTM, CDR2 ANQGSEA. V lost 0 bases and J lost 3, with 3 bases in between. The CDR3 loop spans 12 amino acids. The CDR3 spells CSVEDHKNIQYF. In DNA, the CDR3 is TGCAGCGTTGAAGATCACAAAAACATTCAGTACTTC.

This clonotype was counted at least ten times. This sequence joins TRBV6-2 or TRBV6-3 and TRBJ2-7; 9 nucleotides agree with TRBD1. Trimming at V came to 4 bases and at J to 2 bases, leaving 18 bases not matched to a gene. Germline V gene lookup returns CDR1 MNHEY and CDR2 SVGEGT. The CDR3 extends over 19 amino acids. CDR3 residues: CASSSSSWTGVTPPYEQYF. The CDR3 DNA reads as TGTGCCAGCAGTTCCTCCTCTTGGACAGGGGTCACCCCTCCCTACGAGCAGTACTTC.

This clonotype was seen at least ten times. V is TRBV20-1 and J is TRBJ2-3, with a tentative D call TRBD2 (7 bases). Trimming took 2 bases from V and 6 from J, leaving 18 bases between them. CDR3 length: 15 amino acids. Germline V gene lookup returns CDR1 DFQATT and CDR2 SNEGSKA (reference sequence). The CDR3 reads CSARPRRGAPDTQYF. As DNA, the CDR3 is TGCAGTGCTAGACCTCGACGGGGGGCCCCCGATACGCAGTATTTT.

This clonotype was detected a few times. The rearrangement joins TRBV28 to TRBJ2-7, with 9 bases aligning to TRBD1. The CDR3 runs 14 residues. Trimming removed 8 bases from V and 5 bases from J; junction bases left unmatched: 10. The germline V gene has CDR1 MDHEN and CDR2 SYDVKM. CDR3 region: CASWGTGNSHEQYF. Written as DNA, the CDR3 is TGTGCCAGCTGGGGGACAGGGAATTCCCACGAGCAGTACTTC.

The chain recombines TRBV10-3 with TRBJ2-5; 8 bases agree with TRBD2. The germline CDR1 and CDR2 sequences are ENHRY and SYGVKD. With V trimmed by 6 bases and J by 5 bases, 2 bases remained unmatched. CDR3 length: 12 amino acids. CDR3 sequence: CAIRPGGETQYF. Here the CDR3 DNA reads TGTGCCATCAGACCGGGGGGGGAGACCCAGTACTTC.

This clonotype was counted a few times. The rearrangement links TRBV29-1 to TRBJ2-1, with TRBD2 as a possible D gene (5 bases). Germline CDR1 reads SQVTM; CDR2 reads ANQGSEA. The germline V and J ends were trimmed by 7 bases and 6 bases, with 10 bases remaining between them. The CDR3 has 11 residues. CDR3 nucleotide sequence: TGCAGCGCGACTACTGGCAATGAGCAGTTCTTC. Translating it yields CSATTGNEQFF.

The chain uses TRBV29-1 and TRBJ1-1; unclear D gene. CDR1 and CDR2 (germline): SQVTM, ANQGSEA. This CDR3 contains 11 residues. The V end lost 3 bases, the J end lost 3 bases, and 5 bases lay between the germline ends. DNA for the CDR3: TGCAGCGTTGAGGTGTACACTGAAGCTTTCTTT. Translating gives CSVEVYTEAFF.

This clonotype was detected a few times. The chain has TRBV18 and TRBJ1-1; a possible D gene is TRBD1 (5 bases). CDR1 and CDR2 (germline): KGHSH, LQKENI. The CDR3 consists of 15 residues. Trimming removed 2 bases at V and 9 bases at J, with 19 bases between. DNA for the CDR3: TGTGCCAGCTCACCAGTAAGCATTCGAGGGGTGAAAGCTTTCTTT. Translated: CASSPVSIRGVKAFF.

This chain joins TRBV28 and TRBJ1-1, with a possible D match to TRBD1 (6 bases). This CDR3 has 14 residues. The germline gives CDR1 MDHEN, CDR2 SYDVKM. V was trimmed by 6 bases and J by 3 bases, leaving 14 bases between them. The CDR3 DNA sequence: TGTGCCAGCAGAACCGACAGGTCGGACACTGAAGCTTTCTTT. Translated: CASRTDRSDTEAFF.

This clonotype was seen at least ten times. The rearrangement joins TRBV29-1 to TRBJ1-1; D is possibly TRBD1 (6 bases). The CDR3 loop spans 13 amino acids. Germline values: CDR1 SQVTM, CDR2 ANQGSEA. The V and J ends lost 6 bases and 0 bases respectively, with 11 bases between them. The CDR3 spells CSVTGHLNTEAFF. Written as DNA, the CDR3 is TGCAGCGTGACGGGACACCTGAACACTGAAGCTTTCTTT.

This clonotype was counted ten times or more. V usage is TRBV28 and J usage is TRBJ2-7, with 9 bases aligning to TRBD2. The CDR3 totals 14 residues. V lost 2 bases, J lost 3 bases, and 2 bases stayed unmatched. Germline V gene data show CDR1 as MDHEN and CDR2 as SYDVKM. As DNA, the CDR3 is TGTGCCAGCAGTTTACTAGCGGGGTTCTACGAGCAGTACTTC. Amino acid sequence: CASSLLAGFYEQYF.

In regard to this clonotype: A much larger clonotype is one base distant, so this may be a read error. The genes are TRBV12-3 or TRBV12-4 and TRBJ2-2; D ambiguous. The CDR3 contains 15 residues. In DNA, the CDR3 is TGTGCCAGCAGTTTCTCAGCGAGAAACACCCGGGAGCTGTTTTTT. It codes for CASSFSARNTRELFF.

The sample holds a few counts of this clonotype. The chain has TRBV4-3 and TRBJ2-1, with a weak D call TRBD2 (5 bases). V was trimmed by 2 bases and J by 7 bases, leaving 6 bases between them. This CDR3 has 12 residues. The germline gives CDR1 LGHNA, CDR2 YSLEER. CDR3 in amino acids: CASSQSGNEQFF. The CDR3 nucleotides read TGCGCCAGCAGCCAAAGCGGAAATGAGCAGTTCTTC.

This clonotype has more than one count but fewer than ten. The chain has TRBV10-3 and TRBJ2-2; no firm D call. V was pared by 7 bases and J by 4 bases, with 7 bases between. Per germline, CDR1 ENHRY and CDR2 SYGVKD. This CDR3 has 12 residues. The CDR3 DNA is TGTGCCATCACCGCGTCCACCGGGGAGCTGTTTTTT. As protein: CAITASTGELFF.

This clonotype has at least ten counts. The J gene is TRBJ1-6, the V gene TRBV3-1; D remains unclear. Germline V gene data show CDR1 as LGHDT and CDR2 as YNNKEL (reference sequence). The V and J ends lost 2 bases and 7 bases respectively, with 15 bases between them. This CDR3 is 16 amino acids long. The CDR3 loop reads CASSQRVNGRNSPLHF. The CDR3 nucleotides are TGTGCCAGCAGCCAAAGGGTGAACGGACGAAATTCACCCCTCCACTTT.

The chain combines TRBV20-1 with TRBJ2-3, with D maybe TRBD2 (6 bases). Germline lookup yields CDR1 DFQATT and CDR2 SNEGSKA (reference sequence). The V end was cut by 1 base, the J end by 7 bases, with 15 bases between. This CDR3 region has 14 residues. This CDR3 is CSARVAANRHTQYF. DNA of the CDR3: TGCAGTGCTAGAGTAGCGGCGAACAGACATACGCAGTATTTT.

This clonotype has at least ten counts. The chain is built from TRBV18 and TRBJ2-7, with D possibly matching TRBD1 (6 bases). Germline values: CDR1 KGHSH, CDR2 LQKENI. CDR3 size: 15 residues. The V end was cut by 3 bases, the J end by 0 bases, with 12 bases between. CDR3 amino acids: CASSPGRGNSYEQYF. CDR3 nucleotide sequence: TGTGCCAGCTCACCTGGTAGGGGGAACTCCTACGAGCAGTACTTC. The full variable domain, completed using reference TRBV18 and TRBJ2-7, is NAGVMQNPRHLVRRRGQEARLRCSPMKGHSHVYWYRQLPEEGLKFMVYLQKENIIDESGMPKERFSAEFPKEGPSILRIQQVVRGDSAAYFCASSPGRGNSYEQYFGPGTRLTVT.

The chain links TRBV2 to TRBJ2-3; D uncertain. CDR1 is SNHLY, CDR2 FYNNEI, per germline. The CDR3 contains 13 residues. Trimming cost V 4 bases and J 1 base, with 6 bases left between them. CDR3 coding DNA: TGTGCCAGCAGTGGACTCCGCACAGATACGCAGTATTTT. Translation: CASSGLRTDTQYF. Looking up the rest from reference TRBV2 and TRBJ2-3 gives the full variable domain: EPEVTQTPSHQVTQMGQEVILRCVPISNHLYFYWYRQILGQKVEFLVSFYNNEISEKSEIFDDQFSVERPDGSNFTLKIRSTKLEDSAMYFCASSGLRTDTQYFGPGTRLTVL.

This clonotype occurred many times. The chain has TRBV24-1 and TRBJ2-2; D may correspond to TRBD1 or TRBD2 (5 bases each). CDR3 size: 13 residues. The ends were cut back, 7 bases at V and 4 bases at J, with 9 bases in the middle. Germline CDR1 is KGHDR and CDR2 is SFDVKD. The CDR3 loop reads CATRGTATGELFF. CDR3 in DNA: TGTGCCACCAGAGGGACGGCCACCGGGGAGCTGTTTTTT.

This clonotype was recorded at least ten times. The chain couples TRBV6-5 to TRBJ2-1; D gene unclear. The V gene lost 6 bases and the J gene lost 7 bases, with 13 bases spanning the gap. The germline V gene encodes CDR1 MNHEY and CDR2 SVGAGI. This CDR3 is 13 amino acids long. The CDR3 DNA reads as TGTGCCAGCAGCAACCCAACCTTAAATGAGCAGTTCTTC. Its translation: CASSNPTLNEQFF.

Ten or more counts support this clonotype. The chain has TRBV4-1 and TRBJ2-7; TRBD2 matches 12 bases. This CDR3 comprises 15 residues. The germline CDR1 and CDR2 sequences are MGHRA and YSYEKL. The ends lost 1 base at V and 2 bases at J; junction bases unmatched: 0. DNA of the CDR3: TGCGCCAGCAGCCAAGGACTAGCGGGAGCCTACGAGCAGTACTTC. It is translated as CASSQGLAGAYEQYF.

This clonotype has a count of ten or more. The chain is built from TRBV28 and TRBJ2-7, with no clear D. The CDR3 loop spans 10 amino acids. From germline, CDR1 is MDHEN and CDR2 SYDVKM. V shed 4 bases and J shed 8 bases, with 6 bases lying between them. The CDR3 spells CASSSNKQYF. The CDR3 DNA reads TGTGCCAGCAGTTCCAATAAGCAGTACTTC.